This T cell receptor beta chain was sequenced for a study of cytomegalovirus exposure and HLA in healthy donors. General study points: Generally TCR sequences proved uncommon, though certain public TCRs appeared in numerous donors.

This clone has just one count. Its target is not known. The CDR3 length is 11 residues. CDR1 DFQATT and CDR2 SNEGSKA come from the germline V gene (reference sequence). Amplification used 60 Vbeta primers and 13 Jbeta primers. Generated by immunoSEQ multiplex PCR, the TCRdb table keeps only in-frame clones and is missing some. The sample includes 60,000 to 85,000 clones, around 78% of them seen just once. Sequences were obtained from PBMCs. This TCR was sampled from a middle-aged man in good health and CMV-seronegative. This chain connects TRBV20-1 to TRBJ2-7; 8 nucleotides agree with TRBD1. Here the CDR3 reads CSAGQVYEQYF. The CDR3 coding sequence is TGCAGCGCGGGACAGGTCTACGAGCAGTACTTC.